Below, one T cell receptor beta chain is given with its context. There is no known antigen for this receptor. No base quality values were provided; no much bigger clone lies one nucleotide off. This sample was taken from a study of cytomegalovirus exposure and HLA in healthy donors (TCRdb year 2017). The study in broad terms: The approximately 710 repertoires of the first cohort and the roughly 110 validation repertoires were produced on the same platform, according to a later analysis. The study aimed to test whether cataloging public T cell receptors could reveal signatures of past pathogen exposure. Besides the first cohort of roughly 700 subjects, a separate validation cohort made up of over a hundred different subjects was used. To predict cytomegalovirus infection status, the study combined high-throughput TCR immunosequencing, statistical association of individual TCRs with disease status, and machine learning. Here is what the overall study found, with its caveats: The authors suggested that the approach could potentially be generalized to other disease states and immunological phenotypes. Most TCR sequences were observed very rarely across donors, whereas some public TCRs were present in many individuals. In the study, 150 to 200 TCR beta chains were listed as associated with cytomegalovirus. A later analysis had no HLA typing for the validation cohort, so co-occurrence there was scored across all 120 repertoires. A few of the identified cytomegalovirus-associated TCR beta chains were confirmed in vitro to be specific for cytomegalovirus antigens. Of the cluster scores, 90% to 95% were above 0 in a later analysis, which found that TCRs clustered in the first cohort also tended to co-occur in the 120 or so validation repertoires. Cytomegalovirus status was reported to be diagnosed by the classifier with high specificity and sensitivity in both the original and validation cohorts.

The donors belonged to the validation cohort of approximately 130 subjects, which was separate from the approximately 680-subject first cohort. The library was prepared using the immunoSEQ multiplex PCR assay. In the original analysis: A statistical classification framework was built to diagnose cytomegalovirus status from the catalog of TCR beta chain sequences. The clones in this table, taken by TCRdb from immuneACCESS, are in-frame only. Not every clone is retained; where verified, under half of the shortfall comes from an unresolved V gene, and the cause of the rest is unknown. D and trimming come from the DNA, and the V and J calls and clone size come from that table. Counted in this sample were around 150,000 clones; roughly nine tenths of them appeared once. Roughly 5.8% of the sample is taken by the ten largest. Trimmed from V: 8 bases; trimmed from J: 0 bases; junction bases lacking a gene match: 4. Looking up the germline V gene yields CDR1 SNHLY and CDR2 FYNNEI. The CDR3 runs 14 amino acids, cysteine and phenylalanine included. This entry keeps only the CDR3 DNA: 42 bases, framed from base 1.

The sequencing input was PBMCs. The TCR sequence derives from a woman aged 25-40 years in good health and CMV-seronegative. The V gene is TRBV2 and the J gene is TRBJ1-3, with 7 middle bases fitting TRBD1. The CDR3 protein is CASYRGFSGNTIYF. In nucleotides, the sequence is TGTGCCAGCTACAGGGGTTTCTCTGGAAACACCATATATTTT.